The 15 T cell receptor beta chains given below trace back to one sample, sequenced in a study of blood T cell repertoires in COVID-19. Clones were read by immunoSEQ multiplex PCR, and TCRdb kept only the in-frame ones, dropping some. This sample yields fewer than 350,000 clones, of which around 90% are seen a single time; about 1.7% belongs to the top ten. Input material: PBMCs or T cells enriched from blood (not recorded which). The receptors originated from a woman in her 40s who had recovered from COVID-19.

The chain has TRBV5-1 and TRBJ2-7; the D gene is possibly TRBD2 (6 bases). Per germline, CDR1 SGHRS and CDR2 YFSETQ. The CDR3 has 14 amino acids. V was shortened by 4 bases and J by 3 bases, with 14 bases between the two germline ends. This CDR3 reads CASSRGLAVYEQYF. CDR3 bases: TGCGCCAGCAGCCGGGGACTTGCCGTCTACGAGCAGTACTTC.

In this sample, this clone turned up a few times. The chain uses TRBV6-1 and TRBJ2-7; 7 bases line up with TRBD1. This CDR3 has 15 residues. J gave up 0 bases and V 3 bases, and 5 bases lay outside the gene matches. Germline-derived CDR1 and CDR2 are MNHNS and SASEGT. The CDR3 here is CASSDHTGVSYEQYF. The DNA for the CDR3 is TGTGCCAGCAGTGACCATACAGGGGTCTCCTACGAGCAGTACTTC.

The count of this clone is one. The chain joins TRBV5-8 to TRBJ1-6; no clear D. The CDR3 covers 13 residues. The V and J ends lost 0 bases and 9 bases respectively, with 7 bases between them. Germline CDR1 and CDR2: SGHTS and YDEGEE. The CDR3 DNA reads TGTGCCAGCAGCTTGGCCGCGGTTTCACCCCTCCACTTT. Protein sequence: CASSLAAVSPLHF.

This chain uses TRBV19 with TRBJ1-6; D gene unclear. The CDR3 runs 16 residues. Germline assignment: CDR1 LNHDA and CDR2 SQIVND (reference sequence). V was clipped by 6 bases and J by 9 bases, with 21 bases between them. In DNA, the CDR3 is TGTGCCAGTAGAGGTGAACGAGGGAGGTTTAGTTCACCCCTCCACTTT. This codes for CASRGERGRFSSPLHF.

In nucleotides, the CDR3 is TGTGCCACCAGTGATAGGGGCCAAACAAAGCATGAGCAGTTCTTC. Residues: CATSDRGQTKHEQFF. This chain joins TRBV24-1 and TRBJ2-1; D perhaps matches TRBD1 (5 bases). Trimming removed 3 bases from V and 8 bases from J, with 16 bases in between. The CDR3 runs 15 residues. Germline V gene lookup returns CDR1 KGHDR and CDR2 SFDVKD.

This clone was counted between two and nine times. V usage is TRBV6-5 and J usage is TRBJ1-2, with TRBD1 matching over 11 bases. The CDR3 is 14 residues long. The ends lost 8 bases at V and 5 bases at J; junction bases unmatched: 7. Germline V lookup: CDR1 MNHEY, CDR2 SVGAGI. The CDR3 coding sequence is TGTGCCAGCGGCAGCCGGGACAGGGGGTATGGCTACACCTTC. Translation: CASGSRDRGYGYTF.

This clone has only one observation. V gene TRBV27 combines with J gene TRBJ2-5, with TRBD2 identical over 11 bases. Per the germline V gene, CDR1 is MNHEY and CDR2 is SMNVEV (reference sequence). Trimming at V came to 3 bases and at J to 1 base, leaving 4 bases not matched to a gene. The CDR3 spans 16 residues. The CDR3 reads CASSFLAGGGQETQYF. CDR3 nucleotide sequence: TGTGCCAGCAGTTTCCTAGCGGGGGGAGGCCAAGAGACCCAGTACTTC.

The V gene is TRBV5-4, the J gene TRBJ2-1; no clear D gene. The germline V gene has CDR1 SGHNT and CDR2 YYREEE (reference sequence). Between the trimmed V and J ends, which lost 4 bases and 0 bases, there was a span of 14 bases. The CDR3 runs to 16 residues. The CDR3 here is CASSPMQARSYNEQFF. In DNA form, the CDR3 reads TGTGCCAGCAGCCCGATGCAGGCCCGCTCCTACAATGAGCAGTTCTTC.

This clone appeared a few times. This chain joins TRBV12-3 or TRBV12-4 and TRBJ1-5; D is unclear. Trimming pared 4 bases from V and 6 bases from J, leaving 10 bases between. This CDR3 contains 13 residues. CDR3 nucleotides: TGTGCCAGCAGTTCCGGACTTGGTCAGCCCCAGCATTTT. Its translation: CASSSGLGQPQHF.

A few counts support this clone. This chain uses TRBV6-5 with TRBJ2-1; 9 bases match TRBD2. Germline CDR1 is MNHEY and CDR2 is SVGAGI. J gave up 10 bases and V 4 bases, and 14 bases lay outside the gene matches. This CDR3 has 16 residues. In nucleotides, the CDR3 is TGTGCCAGCAGTTTCGTTAGTATAGCGGGAGAGGGGGAGCAGTTCTTC. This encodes CASSFVSIAGEGEQFF.

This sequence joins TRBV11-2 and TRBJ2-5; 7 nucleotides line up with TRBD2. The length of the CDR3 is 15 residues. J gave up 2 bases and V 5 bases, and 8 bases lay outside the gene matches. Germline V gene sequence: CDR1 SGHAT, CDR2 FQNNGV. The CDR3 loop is CASSGLRGEQETQYF. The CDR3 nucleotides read TGTGCCAGCAGCGGACTTCGGGGGGAGCAAGAGACCCAGTACTTC.

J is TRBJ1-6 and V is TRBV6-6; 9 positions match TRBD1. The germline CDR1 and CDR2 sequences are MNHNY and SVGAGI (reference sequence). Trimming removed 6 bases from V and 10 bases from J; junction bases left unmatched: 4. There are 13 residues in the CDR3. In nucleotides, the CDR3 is TGTGCCAGCAGCTGGGACAGGGCATCACCCCTCCACTTT. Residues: CASSWDRASPLHF.

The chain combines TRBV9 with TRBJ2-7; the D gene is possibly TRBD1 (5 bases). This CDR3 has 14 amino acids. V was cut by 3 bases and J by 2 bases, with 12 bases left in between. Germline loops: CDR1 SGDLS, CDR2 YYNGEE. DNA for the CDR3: TGTGCCAGCAGCGCCGACAGTCCCCCCTACGAGCAGTACTTC. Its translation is CASSADSPPYEQYF. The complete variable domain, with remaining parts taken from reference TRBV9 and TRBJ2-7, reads DSGVTQTPKHLITATGQRVTLRCSPRSGDLSVYWYQQSLDQGLQFLIQYYNGEERAKGNILERFSAQQFPDLHSELNLSSLELGDSALYFCASSADSPPYEQYFGPGTRLTVT.

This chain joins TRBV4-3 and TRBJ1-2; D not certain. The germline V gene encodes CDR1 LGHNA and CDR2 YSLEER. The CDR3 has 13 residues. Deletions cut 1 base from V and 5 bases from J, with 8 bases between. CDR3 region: CASSQAHSYGYTF. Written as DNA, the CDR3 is TGCGCCAGCAGCCAAGCCCACAGTTATGGCTACACCTTC.

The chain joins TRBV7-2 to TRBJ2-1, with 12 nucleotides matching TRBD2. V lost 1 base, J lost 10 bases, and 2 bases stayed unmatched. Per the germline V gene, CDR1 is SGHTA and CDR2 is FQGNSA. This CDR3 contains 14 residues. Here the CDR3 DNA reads TGTGCCAGCAGCTTAGGGCTAGCGGGAGGGGAGCAGTTCTTC. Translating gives CASSLGLAGGEQFF.